This TCR beta chain was identified during a study of blood T cell repertoires in COVID-19. The CDR3 has 17 amino acids. Germline CDR1 SGDLS, CDR2 YYNGEE. V dropped 2 bases and J dropped 7 bases, with 21 bases sitting between them. Libraries were prepared by immunoSEQ multiplex PCR; TCRdb keeps only in-frame clonotypes and omits some of them. The sample carries 150,000 to 200,000 clones, 84% recorded once. The sequence was obtained from a woman older than 75 with acute or convalescent COVID-19. Input material: peripheral blood. The rearrangement joins TRBV9 to TRBJ1-4; D possibly corresponds to TRBD1 (6 bases). The CDR3, as DNA: TGTGCCAGCAGCGTCAACAGGGTGTTGGGGTTCGGTGAAAAACTGTTTTTT. Protein sequence: CASSVNRVLGFGEKLFF.